This is a list of T cell receptor beta chains from one sample in a study of blood T cell repertoires in COVID-19. Measured with immunoSEQ multiplex PCR; TCRdb has only the in-frame clones, and not every one. The sample records 400,000 to 450,000 clones, roughly 87% being singletons. Source material: PBMCs or T cells enriched from blood (not recorded which). The receptors stem from a man between 18 and 35 years old who had recovered from COVID-19. Each CDR3 is given with its conserved first and last residue. Fields, in order: D gene, J gene, clone size, V gene, CDR3 length, CDR3 protein, CDR3 DNA. The D gene is left open where the match is weak. For some rows the clone size is stated as once, few or many, or as a class when expanded; others skip it.

d_call: TRBD1; j_call: TRBJ1-6; clone_size: NA; v_call: TRBV6-6; cdr3_length: 14; cdr3_aa: CASSLSTGASPLHF; cdr3_nt: TGTGCCAGCAGTTTATCGACAGGGGCCTCACCCCTCCACTTT
d_call: NA; j_call: TRBJ2-7; clone_size: once; v_call: TRBV7-2; cdr3_length: 13; cdr3_aa: CASSLTVEYEQYF; cdr3_nt: TGTGCCAGCAGCTTAACGGTTGAGTACGAGCAGTACTTC
d_call: NA; j_call: TRBJ1-1; clone_size: NA; v_call: TRBV15; cdr3_length: 15; cdr3_aa: CATSRGGAANTEAFF; cdr3_nt: TGTGCCACCAGCAGAGGTGGGGCAGCGAACACTGAAGCTTTCTTT
d_call: TRBD1; j_call: TRBJ1-5; clone_size: NA; v_call: TRBV10-3; cdr3_length: 14; cdr3_aa: CAISETGGLKPQHF; cdr3_nt: TGTGCCATCAGTGAGACAGGGGGCTTAAAGCCCCAGCATTTT
d_call: NA; j_call: TRBJ1-5; clone_size: few; v_call: TRBV27; cdr3_length: 11; cdr3_aa: CASRGGGPQHF; cdr3_nt: TGTGCCAGCAGGGGGGGTGGGCCCCAGCATTTT
d_call: NA; j_call: TRBJ1-1; clone_size: NA; v_call: TRBV21-1; cdr3_length: 15; cdr3_aa: CASSGDRGIVTEAFF; cdr3_nt: TGTGCCAGCAGCGGGGACAGGGGGATCGTCACTGAAGCTTTCTTT
d_call: NA; j_call: TRBJ1-5; clone_size: NA; v_call: TRBV20-1; cdr3_length: 14; cdr3_aa: CSASPGDSNQPQHF; cdr3_nt: TGCAGTGCTAGTCCCGGAGATAGCAATCAGCCCCAGCATTTT
d_call: NA; j_call: TRBJ2-7; clone_size: NA; v_call: TRBV28; cdr3_length: 17; cdr3_aa: CASSHPLFTPGPYEQYF; cdr3_nt: TGTGCCAGCAGCCACCCCCTCTTCACCCCCGGTCCCTACGAGCAGTACTTC
d_call: TRBD1; j_call: TRBJ1-2; clone_size: once; v_call: TRBV6-5; cdr3_length: 15; cdr3_aa: CASSRWTGGSDGYTF; cdr3_nt: TGTGCCAGCAGCCGATGGACAGGGGGCTCCGATGGCTACACCTTC
d_call: NA; j_call: TRBJ1-6; clone_size: NA; v_call: TRBV12-3/TRBV12-4; cdr3_length: 12; cdr3_aa: CASSLWGDGLHF; cdr3_nt: TGTGCCAGCAGTTTATGGGGGGACGGCCTCCACTTT
d_call: TRBD1; j_call: TRBJ1-5; clone_size: NA; v_call: TRBV7-9; cdr3_length: 15; cdr3_aa: CASSFGGTGNQPQHF; cdr3_nt: TGTGCCAGCAGCTTCGGAGGGACAGGTAATCAGCCCCAGCATTTT
d_call: NA; j_call: TRBJ1-2; clone_size: NA; v_call: TRBV28; cdr3_length: 12; cdr3_aa: CASSQGNYGYTF; cdr3_nt: TGTGCCAGCAGCCAGGGGAACTATGGCTACACCTTC
d_call: NA; j_call: TRBJ1-1; clone_size: NA; v_call: TRBV11-1; cdr3_length: 12; cdr3_aa: CASTLEATEAFF; cdr3_nt: TGTGCCAGCACCCTTGAGGCCACTGAAGCTTTCTTT
d_call: NA; j_call: TRBJ1-5; clone_size: NA; v_call: TRBV21-1; cdr3_length: 17; cdr3_aa: CASSKVAGLGGNQPQHF; cdr3_nt: TGTGCCAGCAGCAAAGTGGCAGGGTTAGGCGGCAATCAGCCCCAGCATTTT
d_call: TRBD1; j_call: TRBJ1-6; clone_size: NA; v_call: TRBV5-4; cdr3_length: 14; cdr3_aa: CASSAGQADSPLHF; cdr3_nt: TGTGCCAGCAGCGCGGGACAGGCCGATTCACCCCTCCACTTT
d_call: NA; j_call: TRBJ2-1; clone_size: NA; v_call: TRBV4-1; cdr3_length: 16; cdr3_aa: CASSVGRGNSYNEQFF; cdr3_nt: TGCGCCAGCTCGGTAGGGCGGGGTAATTCCTACAATGAGCAGTTCTTC
d_call: NA; j_call: TRBJ2-3; clone_size: NA; v_call: TRBV5-8; cdr3_length: 14; cdr3_aa: CASSLDVSPDTQYF; cdr3_nt: TGTGCCAGCAGCTTGGATGTTAGCCCAGATACGCAGTATTTT
d_call: NA; j_call: TRBJ2-1; clone_size: NA; v_call: TRBV7-2; cdr3_length: 15; cdr3_aa: CASSLTASQYDEQFF; cdr3_nt: TGTGCCAGCAGCTTAACGGCTAGCCAATACGATGAGCAGTTCTTC
d_call: TRBD1; j_call: TRBJ1-2; clone_size: NA; v_call: TRBV2; cdr3_length: 15; cdr3_aa: CASSRTGGALGGYTF; cdr3_nt: TGTGCCAGCAGCCGGACAGGGGGCGCGTTGGGTGGCTACACCTTC
d_call: NA; j_call: TRBJ1-3; clone_size: NA; v_call: TRBV5-1; cdr3_length: 13; cdr3_aa: CASSLARGNTIYF; cdr3_nt: TGCGCCAGCAGCTTGGCCAGGGGAAACACCATATATTTT
d_call: NA; j_call: TRBJ1-1; clone_size: NA; v_call: TRBV7-9; cdr3_length: 14; cdr3_aa: CASSFQGMNTEAFF; cdr3_nt: TGTGCCAGCAGCTTTCAGGGAATGAACACTGAAGCTTTCTTT
d_call: NA; j_call: TRBJ2-2; clone_size: NA; v_call: TRBV9; cdr3_length: 14; cdr3_aa: CASSVSPGTGELFF; cdr3_nt: TGTGCCAGCAGCGTAAGTCCGGGCACCGGGGAGCTGTTTTTT
d_call: TRBD2; j_call: TRBJ2-3; clone_size: NA; v_call: TRBV19; cdr3_length: 15; cdr3_aa: CASSISGSTSDTQYF; cdr3_nt: TGTGCCAGTAGTATTAGCGGGAGTACCTCAGATACGCAGTATTTT
d_call: NA; j_call: TRBJ2-4; clone_size: NA; v_call: TRBV28; cdr3_length: 12; cdr3_aa: CASSTNLNIQYF; cdr3_nt: TGTGCCAGCAGCACTAACTTGAACATTCAGTACTTC
d_call: TRBD1; j_call: TRBJ2-3; clone_size: NA; v_call: TRBV3-1/TRBV3-2; cdr3_length: 14; cdr3_aa: CASSQDRGTDTQYF; cdr3_nt: TGTGCCAGCAGCCAGGACAGGGGGACAGATACGCAGTATTTT
d_call: NA; j_call: TRBJ1-5; clone_size: NA; v_call: TRBV27; cdr3_length: 15; cdr3_aa: CASSFRRGGDQPQHF; cdr3_nt: TGTGCCAGCAGTTTTCGCCGGGGGGGGGATCAGCCCCAGCATTTT
d_call: NA; j_call: TRBJ2-2; clone_size: NA; v_call: TRBV28; cdr3_length: 16; cdr3_aa: CASSFPPGGYTGELFF; cdr3_nt: TGTGCCAGCAGTTTCCCGCCTGGGGGCTACACCGGGGAGCTGTTTTTT
d_call: TRBD2; j_call: TRBJ2-7; clone_size: NA; v_call: TRBV3-1/TRBV3-2; cdr3_length: 14; cdr3_aa: CASSPTSGRSEQYF; cdr3_nt: TGTGCCAGCAGCCCGACTAGCGGGAGATCCGAGCAGTACTTC
d_call: NA; j_call: TRBJ1-6; clone_size: NA; v_call: TRBV11-3; cdr3_length: 15; cdr3_aa: CASSPGGIDRSPLHF; cdr3_nt: TGTGCCAGCAGCCCGGGAGGGATAGATCGTTCACCCCTCCACTTT
d_call: NA; j_call: TRBJ1-2; clone_size: NA; v_call: TRBV3-1/TRBV3-2; cdr3_length: 14; cdr3_aa: CASSQVGQGYGYTF; cdr3_nt: TGTGCCAGCAGCCAAGTTGGGCAGGGCTATGGCTACACCTTC
d_call: TRBD1; j_call: TRBJ1-2; clone_size: NA; v_call: TRBV6-2/TRBV6-3; cdr3_length: 17; cdr3_aa: CASSYPRQGIANYGYTF; cdr3_nt: TGTGCCAGCAGTTACCCCCGACAGGGGATCGCGAACTATGGCTACACCTTC
d_call: NA; j_call: TRBJ1-1; clone_size: NA; v_call: TRBV7-9; cdr3_length: 12; cdr3_aa: CASSFFPAEAFF; cdr3_nt: TGTGCCAGCAGCTTTTTCCCGGCTGAAGCTTTCTTT
d_call: TRBD1; j_call: TRBJ1-5; clone_size: NA; v_call: TRBV6-5; cdr3_length: 14; cdr3_aa: CASSSDRANQPQHF; cdr3_nt: TGTGCCAGCAGTTCTGACAGGGCCAATCAGCCCCAGCATTTT
d_call: TRBD1; j_call: TRBJ1-2; clone_size: few; v_call: TRBV2; cdr3_length: 13; cdr3_aa: CASRTGMAYGYTF; cdr3_nt: TGTGCCAGCAGGACAGGGATGGCCTATGGCTACACCTTC
d_call: NA; j_call: TRBJ2-1; clone_size: NA; v_call: TRBV1; cdr3_length: 19; cdr3_aa: CTSSQSLAGVGPSYNEQFF; cdr3_nt: TGCACCAGCAGCCAGTCACTAGCGGGAGTAGGACCTTCCTACAATGAGCAGTTCTTC
d_call: TRBD2; j_call: TRBJ2-7; clone_size: once; v_call: TRBV11-2; cdr3_length: 15; cdr3_aa: CASSLPGTREYEQYF; cdr3_nt: TGTGCCAGCAGCTTGCCCGGGACTAGGGAGTACGAGCAGTACTTC
d_call: TRBD1; j_call: TRBJ1-1; clone_size: NA; v_call: TRBV6-5; cdr3_length: 15; cdr3_aa: CASSSGRQGRTEAFF; cdr3_nt: TGTGCCAGCAGTTCCGGACGACAGGGCAGAACTGAAGCTTTCTTT
d_call: TRBD2; j_call: TRBJ2-4; clone_size: once; v_call: TRBV28; cdr3_length: 15; cdr3_aa: CASSLLAGGQNIQYF; cdr3_nt: TGTGCCAGCAGTTTACTAGCGGGAGGTCAAAACATTCAGTACTTC
d_call: TRBD1; j_call: TRBJ2-1; clone_size: NA; v_call: TRBV5-4; cdr3_length: 15; cdr3_aa: CASREGQGAYNEQFF; cdr3_nt: TGTGCCAGCAGAGAGGGACAGGGGGCCTACAATGAGCAGTTCTTC
d_call: NA; j_call: TRBJ1-2; clone_size: NA; v_call: TRBV4-1; cdr3_length: 16; cdr3_aa: CASSQGLTESNYGYTF; cdr3_nt: TGCGCCAGCAGCCAAGGACTAACGGAATCTAACTATGGCTACACCTTC
d_call: TRBD2; j_call: TRBJ2-7; clone_size: NA; v_call: TRBV6-5; cdr3_length: 14; cdr3_aa: CASSIAGGTYEQYF; cdr3_nt: TGTGCCAGCAGTATAGCGGGAGGAACCTACGAGCAGTACTTC
d_call: NA; j_call: TRBJ1-1; clone_size: once; v_call: TRBV19; cdr3_length: 11; cdr3_aa: CASSYRTEAFF; cdr3_nt: TGTGCCAGTAGTTACAGGACTGAAGCTTTCTTT